This T cell receptor (beta chain) was obtained from a study of blood T cell repertoires in COVID-19. Study overall: In each case, the material was cDNA or gDNA derived from T cells, B-cell-depleted T cells, or PBMCs.

Generated by immunoSEQ multiplex PCR, the TCRdb table keeps only in-frame clones and is missing some. The sample has around 300,000 clones; around 87% are singletons. Cohorts were assigned according to the clinical history that participants reported. There are 13 residues in the CDR3. V lost 4 bases and J lost 0, with 7 bases in between. The germline V gene has CDR1 SQVTM and CDR2 ANQGSEA. The V call is TRBV29-1, the J call TRBJ1-3; maybe TRBD1 (5 bases). This TCR came from a young woman with acute COVID-19. The specimen sequenced was PBMCs or T cells enriched from blood (not recorded which). This chain's CDR3 is CSVVTDSGNTIYF. DNA for the CDR3: TGCAGCGTTGTGACAGACTCTGGAAACACCATATATTTT. The variable domain in full, completed from reference TRBV29-1 and TRBJ1-3, reads SAVISQKPSRDICQRGTSLTIQCQVDSQVTMMFWYRQQPGQSLTLIATANQGSEATYESGFVIDKFPISRPNLTFSTLTVSNMSPEDSSIYLCSVVTDSGNTIYFGEGSWLTVV.